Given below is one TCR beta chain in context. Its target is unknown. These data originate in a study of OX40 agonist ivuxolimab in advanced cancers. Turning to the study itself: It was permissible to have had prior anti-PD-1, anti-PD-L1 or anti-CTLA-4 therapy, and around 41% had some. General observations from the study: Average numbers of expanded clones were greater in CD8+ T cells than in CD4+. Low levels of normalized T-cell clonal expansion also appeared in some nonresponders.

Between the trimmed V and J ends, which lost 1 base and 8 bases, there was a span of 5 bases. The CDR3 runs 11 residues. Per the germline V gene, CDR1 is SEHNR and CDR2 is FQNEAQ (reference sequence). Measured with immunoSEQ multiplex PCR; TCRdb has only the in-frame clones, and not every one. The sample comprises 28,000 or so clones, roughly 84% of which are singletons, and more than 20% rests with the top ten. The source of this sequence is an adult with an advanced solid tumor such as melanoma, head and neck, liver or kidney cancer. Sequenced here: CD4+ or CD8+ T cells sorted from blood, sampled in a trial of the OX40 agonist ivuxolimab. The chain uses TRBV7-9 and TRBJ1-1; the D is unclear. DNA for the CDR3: TGTGCCAGCAGCTTAGAGGGAGAAGCTTTCTTT. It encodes CASSLEGEAFF.